This T cell receptor (beta chain) originates from a study of shared clonotypes between healthy human individuals. This clone was counted between two and nine times. The CDR3 is 16 residues long. The germline V gene encodes CDR1 SGHVS and CDR2 FNYEAQ. The V end was cut by 5 bases, the J end by 5 bases, with 19 bases between. The assay was immunoSEQ multiplex PCR, and TCRdb's table has in-frame clones only and misses some. The sample has under 1,100,000 clones; about four fifths are singletons. The study separated CD4+ cells into CD45RA+ naive and CD45RA-negative memory subsets. The source is a man younger than 35 in good health. Some clones in this sample may be carry-over from other donors' samples. The rearrangement links TRBV7-6 to TRBJ2-1; a possible D gene is TRBD2 (6 bases). Sequenced material: memory CD4+ T cells from PBMCs. Subset: CD45RA-negative fraction. CDR3 loop: CASSLEVVAENNEQFF. The DNA of the CDR3 is TGTGCCAGCAGCCTCGAGGTGGTAGCGGAAAACAATGAGCAGTTCTTC.